The entry that follows covers one T cell receptor (beta chain) sequence. The antigen is not known. The CDR3 sequence is 15 residues long. Trimming stripped 6 bases from V and 4 bases from J, with 18 bases between. The data were taken from a study of molecular identifiers for immune sequencing clone quantification. General observations from the study: In naive cells, under 1% of molecules belonged to clones above 20 RNA copies, against over 97% in effector cells.

A single record per CDR3 protein comes from TCRdb applying MiXCR to the PCR reads. The table includes 460,000 or so distinct CDR3 sequences, about 21% detected once. Sequencing was done on a sample of naive CD8+ T cells from blood, with Jurkat cell RNA spiked in. Subset given: FACS-sorted CD8+CD4-CCR7+CD45RA+ naive T cells. The V and J genes are TRBV12-3 or TRBV12-4 and TRBJ1-2; unclear D gene. The TCR originated in a human donor in good health. Some libraries in this study had Jurkat cell RNA spiked in. The CDR3 sequence: CASRPSGKPRYGYTF. The CDR3 DNA reads TGTGCCAGCAGGCCGAGCGGGAAACCTCGCTATGGCTACACCTTC.